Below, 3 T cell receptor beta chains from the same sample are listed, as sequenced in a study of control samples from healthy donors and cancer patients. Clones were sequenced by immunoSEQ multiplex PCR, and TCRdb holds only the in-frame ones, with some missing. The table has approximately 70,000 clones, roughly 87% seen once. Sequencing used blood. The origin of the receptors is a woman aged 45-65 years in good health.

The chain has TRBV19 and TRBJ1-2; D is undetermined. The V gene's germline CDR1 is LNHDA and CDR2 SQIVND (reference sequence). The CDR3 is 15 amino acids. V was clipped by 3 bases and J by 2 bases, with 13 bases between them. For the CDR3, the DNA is TGTGCCAGTAGTATCCCGGGCTCGGCCAACTATGGCTACACCTTC. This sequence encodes CASSIPGSANYGYTF.

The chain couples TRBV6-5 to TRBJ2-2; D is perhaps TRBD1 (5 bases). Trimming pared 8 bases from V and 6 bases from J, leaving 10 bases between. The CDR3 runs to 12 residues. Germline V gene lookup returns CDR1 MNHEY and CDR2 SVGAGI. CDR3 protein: CASQAGPGELFF. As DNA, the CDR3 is TGTGCCAGCCAAGCAGGGCCCGGGGAGCTGTTTTTT.

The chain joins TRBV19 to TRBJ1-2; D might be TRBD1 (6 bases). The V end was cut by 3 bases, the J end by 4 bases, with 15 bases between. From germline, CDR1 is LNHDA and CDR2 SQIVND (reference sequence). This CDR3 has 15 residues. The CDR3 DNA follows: TGTGCCAGTAGTATTAACGGGGGCTTGACCTATGGCTACACCTTC. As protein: CASSINGGLTYGYTF.